The source of this T cell receptor (beta chain) is a study of blood T cells in healthy people across ages. Whole-study findings and limits: Any changes in expanded clonotypes were possibly confounded, as donor CMV status remained unknown. Per million T cells, the diversity of TCR beta decreased roughly linearly as age advanced.

The use of a sample-barcoded 5' primer and a J-beta primer mix characterized a second PCR of about 6 to 12 cycles. TCRdb reanalysed the 5' RACE reads using MiXCR and keeps one entry per CDR3 protein. This table has over a million distinct CDR3 sequences, approximately 42% appearing once. Germline-derived CDR1 and CDR2 are SNHLY and FYNNEI. Trimming removed 7 bases from V and 0 bases from J; junction bases left unmatched: 11. This CDR3 has 17 residues. This clonotype has more than one count but fewer than ten. Its matching antigen is unknown. The sample taken for sequencing was blood. The receptor comes from a woman between 18 and 29 years old in good health. The chain carries TRBV2 and TRBJ2-3, with 9 nucleotides matching TRBD2. This chain's CDR3 is CASKMVSGGDSTDTQYF. CDR3 coding DNA: TGTGCCAGCAAGATGGTTAGCGGGGGAGATAGCACAGATACGCAGTATTTT.